This is a list of T cell receptor beta chains from one sample in a study of OX40 agonist ivuxolimab in advanced cancers. Sequencing was performed with immunoSEQ multiplex PCR; in TCRdb, only in-frame clones are kept and a portion is missing. This sample has about 62,000 clones, with around 90% found just once. The sequencing here drew on CD4+ or CD8+ T cells sorted from blood, taken in a trial of the OX40 agonist ivuxolimab. The receptors come from an adult with an advanced solid tumor such as melanoma, head and neck, liver or kidney cancer. Each CDR3 is given with its conserved first and last residue.

length | V | CDR3
14 | TRBV2 | CASSPRQGSTEAFF
17 | TRBV21-1 | CASSKLRRANSGNTIYF
15 | TRBV7-6 | CASSLGDRASYEQYF
15 | TRBV28 | CASSSLGQGLGTQYF
14 | TRBV28 | CASSSGGADYGYTF
14 | TRBV28 | CASTVLGGDYEQYF
15 | TRBV2 | CASSDRGLGGQPQHF
17 | TRBV5-4 | CASSFDIAGTGKETQYF
12 | TRBV6-5 | CASRSTGSEAFF
17 | TRBV7-8 | CASSLENSGRLQGEQYF
15 | TRBV14 | CASSQLRDRGTEAFF
14 | TRBV6-1 | CASSRVTGGTEAFF
16 | TRBV10-2 | CASSVKGQGSTDTQYF
14 | TRBV9 | CASTLSWTNTEAFF
15 | TRBV9 | CASSPRGLAGGEQFF
14 | TRBV14 | CASSQVLDRNTIYF
20 | TRBV19 | CASSIRGEFNLGSAPAFRHF
16 | TRBV7-9 | CASHNKNDRDRYGYTF
14 | TRBV18 | CASSVGVTNEKLFF
15 | TRBV27 | CASSFDRTGGWEQYF
17 | TRBV29-1 | CSVEEWVDSPRENGYTF
14 | TRBV6-1 | CASRAGGGHQPQHF
15 | TRBV11-2 | CASSLGEGNTGELFF
14 | TRBV4-1 | CASSQFGGTDTQYF